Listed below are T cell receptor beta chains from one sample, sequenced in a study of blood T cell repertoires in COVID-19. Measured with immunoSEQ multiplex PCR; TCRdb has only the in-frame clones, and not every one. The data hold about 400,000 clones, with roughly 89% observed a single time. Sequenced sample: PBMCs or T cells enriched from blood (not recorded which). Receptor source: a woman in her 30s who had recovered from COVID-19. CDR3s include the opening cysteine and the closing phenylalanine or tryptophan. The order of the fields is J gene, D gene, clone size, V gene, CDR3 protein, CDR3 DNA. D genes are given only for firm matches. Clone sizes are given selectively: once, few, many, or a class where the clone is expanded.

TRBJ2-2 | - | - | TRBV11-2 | CASSRITGPPNTGELFF | TGTGCCAGCAGCCGAATCACAGGGCCACCGAACACCGGGGAGCTGTTTTTT
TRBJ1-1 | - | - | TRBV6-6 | CASSLNRQNTEAFF | TGTGCCAGCAGTTTGAACAGGCAAAACACTGAAGCTTTCTTT
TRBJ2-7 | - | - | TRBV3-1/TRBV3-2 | CASSHYYEQYF | TGTGCCAGCAGCCATTACTACGAGCAGTACTTC
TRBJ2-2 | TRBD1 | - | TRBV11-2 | CASSVSGQFSLGELFF | TGTGCCAGCAGCGTTTCGGGACAGTTCTCTTTGGGGGAGCTGTTTTTT
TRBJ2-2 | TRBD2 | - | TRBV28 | CASIGRGETGELFF | TGTGCCAGCATAGGGCGGGGGGAGACCGGGGAGCTGTTTTTT
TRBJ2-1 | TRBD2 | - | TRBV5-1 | CASSLAFPSGGYNEQFF | TGCGCCAGCAGCTTGGCATTTCCTAGCGGGGGCTACAATGAGCAGTTCTTC
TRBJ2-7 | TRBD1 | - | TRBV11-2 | CASSFTGTVYEQYF | TGTGCCAGCAGCTTTACCGGGACAGTCTACGAGCAGTACTTC
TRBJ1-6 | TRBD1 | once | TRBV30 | CAWALRGQGSSPLHF | TGTGCCTGGGCCCTTAGGGGACAGGGTAGTTCACCCCTCCACTTT
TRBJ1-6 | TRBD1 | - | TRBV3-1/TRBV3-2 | CASSPLGTGGRSPLHF | TGTGCCAGCAGCCCCTTAGGGACAGGGGGCCGGTCACCCCTCCACTTT
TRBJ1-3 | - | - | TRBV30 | CAWARGGSGNTIYF | TGTGCCTGGGCGCGGGGGGGTAGTGGAAACACCATATATTTT
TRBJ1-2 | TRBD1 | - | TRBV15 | CATSRARQGAGLYGYTF | TGTGCCACCAGCAGAGCGAGACAGGGGGCGGGGTTGTATGGCTACACCTTC
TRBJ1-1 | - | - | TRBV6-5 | CASSPLGGAGTEAFF | TGTGCCAGCAGTCCACTCGGGGGGGCCGGCACTGAAGCTTTCTTT
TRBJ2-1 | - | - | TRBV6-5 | CASSYSSGDEQFF | TGTGCCAGCAGTTACTCGAGTGGAGATGAGCAGTTCTTC
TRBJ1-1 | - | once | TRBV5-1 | CASSLEGVGSAEAFF | TGCGCCAGCAGCTTGGAAGGGGTTGGATCCGCTGAAGCTTTCTTT
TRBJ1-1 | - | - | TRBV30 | CAWRRASYTEAFF | TGTGCCTGGAGGCGGGCGTCCTACACTGAAGCTTTCTTT
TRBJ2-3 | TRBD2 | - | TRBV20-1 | CSAGGLAGMSTDTQYF | TGCAGTGCTGGTGGACTAGCGGGGATGAGCACAGATACGCAGTATTTT
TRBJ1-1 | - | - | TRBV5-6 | CASSLVGHRTTEAFF | TGTGCCAGCAGCTTGGTTGGACATAGGACCACTGAAGCTTTCTTT
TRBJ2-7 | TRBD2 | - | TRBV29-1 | CSVGSPASGGAYEQYF | TGCAGCGTTGGGAGCCCCGCTAGCGGGGGGGCCTACGAGCAGTACTTC
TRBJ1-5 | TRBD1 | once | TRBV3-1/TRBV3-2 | CASSQGDRGRNQPQHF | TGTGCCAGCAGCCAGGGCGACAGGGGTCGCAATCAGCCCCAGCATTTT
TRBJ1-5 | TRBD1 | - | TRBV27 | CASGKQGSNQPQHF | TGTGCCAGCGGGAAACAGGGGAGCAATCAGCCCCAGCATTTT